This passage covers 20 T cell receptor beta chains from one sample sequenced in a study of T cell responses to AZD1222 COVID-19 vaccine (dated by TCRdb to the early 2020s). Libraries were made using the immunoSEQ multiplex PCR assay. Held by TCRdb, this immuneACCESS table contains in-frame sequences only and omits some clones. Under half of the omission traces to an unresolved V gene where checked; the cause of the rest is unknown. The sample table records some 110,000 clones; about 87% of these occur just once. About 8.7% of the sample belongs to the ten largest clones. In light of the paper, this sample's time point label describes: baseline before first vaccination. Sequencing used peripheral blood, obtained on day 0 of AZD1222 vaccination. The receptor set was obtained from an adult in good health.

The chain uses TRBV28 and TRBJ1-2; D gene unclear. Germline CDR1 MDHEN, CDR2 SYDVKM. Trimming removed 6 bases from V and 0 bases from J, with 8 bases in between. The CDR3 runs 13 residues. CDR3 amino acids: CASRTEANYGYTF. The CDR3 DNA reads TGTGCCAGCAGGACGGAAGCTAACTATGGCTACACCTTC.

The rearrangement joins TRBV7-2 to TRBJ1-6, with TRBD1 matching 8 bases. CDR3 length: 14 residues. Germline assignment: CDR1 SGHTA and CDR2 FQGNSA. V was clipped by 6 bases and J by 11 bases; unmatched bases: 9. The CDR3 bases are TGTGCCAGCAGGGAGGGACAGGCACCGACACCCCTCCACTTT. Translating it yields CASREGQAPTPLHF.

The chain employs TRBV10-3 and TRBJ1-1, with TRBD1 matching over 8 bases. Looked up from germline, CDR1 is ENHRY and CDR2 is SYGVKD. The CDR3 sequence is 15 residues long. The junction had 4 bases not matched to a gene; V was cut back by 3 bases and J by 1 base. CDR3 region: CAISDSGGRNTEAFF. DNA for the CDR3: TGTGCCATCAGTGATTCAGGGGGCAGGAACACTGAAGCTTTCTTT.

The CDR3 reads CASSQDHLGRDHINEQFF. The CDR3 coding sequence is TGCGCCAGCAGCCAAGATCACTTGGGGCGGGACCACATCAATGAGCAGTTCTTC. V is TRBV4-3 and J is TRBJ2-1; possible D gene TRBD2, 6 bases. Trimming removed 0 bases at V and 6 bases at J, with 21 bases between. The CDR3 spans 18 residues. Germline V gives CDR1 LGHNA, CDR2 YSLEER.

The V call is TRBV27, the J call TRBJ2-7, with D possibly matching TRBD2 (6 bases). Germline V gene sequence: CDR1 MNHEY, CDR2 SMNVEV (reference sequence). Trimming left V 2 bases short and J 4 bases short, with 18 bases between. This CDR3 has 16 residues. The DNA of the CDR3 is TGTGCCAGCAGTTTAAGTTGGCGGGATATAGGGTACGAGCAGTACTTC. Protein product: CASSLSWRDIGYEQYF.

A word on this clone: The sample has other DNA sequences that encode this CDR3 too. The chain carries TRBV11-2 and TRBJ1-1; D is uncertain. Trimming left V 1 base short and J 5 bases short, with 2 bases between. Germline V gives CDR1 SGHAT, CDR2 FQNNGV. The CDR3 contains 11 residues. This CDR3 reads CASSLGTEAFF. CDR3 in DNA: TGTGCCAGCAGCTTAGGAACTGAAGCTTTCTTT.

V gene TRBV27 combines with J gene TRBJ2-7, with TRBD2 identical over 12 bases. The ends lost 4 bases at V and 9 bases at J; junction bases unmatched: 4. Per germline, CDR1 MNHEY and CDR2 SMNVEV (reference sequence). CDR3 size: 13 residues. The CDR3: CASSSLAGGLQYF. Here the CDR3 DNA reads TGTGCCAGCAGTTCTCTAGCGGGAGGGTTGCAGTACTTC.

This rearrangement joins TRBV19 to TRBJ1-2; D may be TRBD1 (6 bases). CDR1 is LNHDA, CDR2 SQIVND, per germline (reference sequence). The germline V and J ends were trimmed by 8 bases and 4 bases, with 11 bases remaining between them. The CDR3 sequence is 12 residues long. CDR3 region: CASQDSAYGYTF. The CDR3 nucleotides read TGTGCCAGTCAGGACAGCGCCTATGGCTACACCTTC.

V gene TRBV25-1 combines with J gene TRBJ1-1; TRBD1 agrees at 8 bases. The CDR3 has 15 amino acids. The germline CDR1 and CDR2 sequences are MGHDK and SYGVNS. J gave up 1 base and V 2 bases, and 3 bases lay outside the gene matches. CDR3 bases: TGTGCCAGCAGTGAAGTGACAGGGGCGAACACTGAAGCTTTCTTT. It is translated as CASSEVTGANTEAFF.

This clone was counted between two and nine times. Here the CDR3 reads CASSYSGEPSNQPQHF. CDR3 bases: TGTGCCAGCAGTTACTCGGGGGAGCCGAGCAATCAGCCCCAGCATTTT. The V call is TRBV6-2 or TRBV6-3, the J call TRBJ1-5; tentatively, D is TRBD1 (5 bases). The CDR3 is made up of 16 amino acids. CDR1 is MNHEY and CDR2 is SVGEGT in the germline V gene. V gave up 0 bases and J gave up 1 base, with 10 bases separating them.

The chain links TRBV18 to TRBJ1-6, with D possibly TRBD1 on 5 matching bases. Germline values: CDR1 KGHSH, CDR2 LQKENI. The CDR3 is 17 amino acids. The V end was cut by 1 base, the J end by 3 bases, with 13 bases between. The CDR3 region is CASSPQGMGGYNSPLHF. The DNA of the CDR3 is TGTGCCAGCTCACCACAGGGGATGGGGGGCTATAATTCACCCCTCCACTTT.

V usage is TRBV28 and J usage is TRBJ1-1; weak D call: TRBD1 (6 bases). Trimming removed 6 bases at V and 7 bases at J, with 21 bases between. Per the germline V gene, CDR1 is MDHEN and CDR2 is SYDVKM. This CDR3 comprises 15 residues. The CDR3 nucleotides are TGTGCCAGCAGACTATATAGTGGAGCCAGGGGTGAAGCTTTCTTT. Translation: CASRLYSGARGEAFF.

The V call is TRBV15, the J call TRBJ1-2; D remains ambiguous. The CDR3 spans 14 residues. The germline CDR1 and CDR2 sequences are LNHNV and YYDKDF (reference sequence). V was clipped by 0 bases and J by 4 bases, with 9 bases between them. The DNA for the CDR3 is TGTGCCACCAGCAGAGATCAAGGCAGCTATGGCTACACCTTC. Amino acids: CATSRDQGSYGYTF. The whole variable domain, remainder taken from reference TRBV15 and TRBJ1-2, is DAMVIQNPRYQVTQFGKPVTLSCSQTLNHNVMYWYQQKSSQAPKLLFHYYDKDFNNEADTPDNFQSRRPNTSFCFLDIRSPGLGDTAMYLCATSRDQGSYGYTFGSGTRLTVV.

A single count supports this clone. The chain recombines TRBV10-1 with TRBJ1-2; perhaps TRBD1 as D (6 bases). The V gene's germline CDR1 is WNHNN and CDR2 SYGVQD (reference sequence). V was clipped by 5 bases and J by 6 bases, with 10 bases between them. The CDR3 consists of 12 residues. CDR3 residues: CASSFRGDGYTF. CDR3 DNA: TGCGCCAGCAGTTTCAGGGGTGATGGCTACACCTTC.

The chain is built from TRBV4-1 and TRBJ2-3, with 8 nucleotides matching TRBD2. J was trimmed by 0 bases and V by 4 bases; bases with no gene match: 9. The CDR3 loop spans 17 amino acids. CDR1 is MGHRA, CDR2 YSYEKL, per germline. The CDR3 loop is CASSRERGGLSTDTQYF. Here the CDR3 DNA reads TGCGCCAGCAGCCGAGAACGGGGGGGCCTTAGCACAGATACGCAGTATTTT.

This rearrangement joins TRBV19 to TRBJ1-5; weak D call: TRBD1 (5 bases). The germline gives CDR1 LNHDA, CDR2 SQIVND (reference sequence). V dropped 11 bases and J dropped 4 bases, with 12 bases sitting between them. The CDR3 is 12 residues long. CDR3 in amino acids: CAGSQGNQPQHF. CDR3 DNA sequence: TGTGCCGGTTCCCAGGGTAATCAGCCCCAGCATTTT.

This chain connects TRBV9 to TRBJ1-1, with D possibly TRBD1 on 6 matching bases. The CDR3 totals 16 residues. The V gene's germline CDR1 is SGDLS and CDR2 YYNGEE. V lost 4 bases and J 4 bases, leaving 20 bases between the germline ends. In DNA form, the CDR3 reads TGTGCCAGCAGCCCCTCGTCCGAAGGGGGAGGCACTGAAGCTTTCTTT. It specifies CASSPSSEGGGTEAFF.

This sequence joins TRBV11-2 and TRBJ1-1; 7 positions match TRBD1. The V gene end was trimmed by 4 bases and the J gene end by 6 bases; junction bases not matched to a gene: 5. The CDR3 is made up of 13 amino acids. CDR1 and CDR2 from the germline V gene are SGHAT and FQNNGV. The CDR3 protein is CASSSSTGPEAFF. The CDR3 nucleotides read TGTGCCAGCAGCTCTTCGACAGGGCCTGAAGCTTTCTTT.

This chain connects TRBV9 to TRBJ2-7; D may match TRBD1 or TRBD2 (5 bases each). Trimming shortened V by 4 bases and J by 0 bases, and 14 bases separated the two germline ends. The CDR3 extends over 15 amino acids. Germline CDR1 is SGDLS and CDR2 is YYNGEE. The CDR3 DNA reads TGTGCCAGCAGCCTAGAGGGGTCCGGCTCCTACGAGCAGTACTTC. Protein sequence: CASSLEGSGSYEQYF.

This chain joins TRBV28 and TRBJ2-3; 12 nucleotides agree with TRBD2. The CDR3 runs 16 residues. The V segment lost 6 bases and the J segment 3 bases; nucleotides outside the gene matches: 7. The germline V gene has CDR1 MDHEN and CDR2 SYDVKM. Here the CDR3 reads CASRPTSGRLTDTQYF. In DNA, the CDR3 is TGTGCCAGCAGACCTACTAGCGGGAGGTTGACAGATACGCAGTATTTT.